One and the same sample provided the 31 T cell receptor beta chains below, sequenced in a study of T cell clonality in common variable immunodeficiency. This table comes from immunoSEQ multiplex PCR, and its TCRdb copy is limited to in-frame clones, with some not included. Observed in the sample are tens of thousands of clones, none of them singletons. Sequencing used peripheral blood mononuclear cells. Receptor source: a person aged 18 to 75 in good health.

CDR3 loop: CSARMRGPLDTQYF. The CDR3 DNA, read in part, is TGCAGTGCTAGGATGCGGGGGCCCCTAGATACG. The V call is TRBV20-1, the J call TRBJ2-3; TRBD2 might be the D (7 bases). The CDR3 end falls 3 residues outside the read, so it is completed with the germline J gene. CDR3 size: 14 residues. The V gene lost 3 bases and the J gene lost 5 bases, with 15 bases spanning the gap. The germline CDR1 and CDR2 sequences are DFQATT and SNEGSKA (reference sequence).

This clone was recorded at least ten times. The CDR3 end falls 3 residues outside the read, so it is completed with the germline J gene. The rearrangement uses TRBV3-1 (or the pseudogene TRBV3-2) and TRBJ1-4; 9 positions match TRBD1. Unmatched junction bases numbered 6, after V lost 4 bases and J lost 9 bases. The V gene's germline CDR1 is LGHDT and CDR2 YNNKEL (reference sequence). This CDR3 has 14 residues. Incomplete CDR3 DNA: TGTGCCAGCAGCCTATCGGGACAGGGTCAAAAA. It codes for CASSLSGQGQK. The whole CDR3 reads CASSLSGQGQKLFF.

A word on this clone: Since a far larger clone is one base different, this is likely a read error. The CDR3 end lies 3 residues beyond the end of the read and is filled in from the germline J gene. The V gene is TRBV7-9, the J gene TRBJ2-7; D perhaps matches TRBD1 (7 bases). Germline V gene sequence: CDR1 SEHNR, CDR2 FQNEAQ (reference sequence). There are 14 residues in the CDR3. The part of the CDR3 DNA that was read is TGTACCAGCAGTGGGTCTCAGGGGGGCAACGAG. This gives the protein CTSSGSQGGNE. The whole CDR3 sequence reads CTSSGSQGGNEQYF.

At least ten counts were recorded for this clone. The CDR3 goes on 3 residues after the read ends, and that part is filled in from the germline J gene. The rearrangement joins TRBV5-1 to TRBJ2-7, with 7 bases matching TRBD1. Unmatched junction bases numbered 7, after V lost 4 bases and J lost 0 bases. Germline CDR1 and CDR2: SGHRS and YFSETQ. The CDR3 has 15 amino acids. Incomplete CDR3 DNA: TGCGCCAGCAGCCGATCCAGGGGGAGCTCCTACGAG. Translating it yields CASSRSRGSSYE. The entire CDR3 sequence reads CASSRSRGSSYEQYF.

This clone was found a few times. The read falls 3 residues short of the CDR3 end, and the missing part is taken from the germline J gene. The chain couples TRBV5-4 to TRBJ2-5; 9 bases match TRBD2. V lost 0 bases to trimming and J lost 5 bases; unmatched junction nucleotides: 8. The germline CDR1 and CDR2 sequences are SGHNT and YYREEE (reference sequence). The CDR3 sequence is 16 residues long. CDR3 residues: CASSLEGGGAWETQYF. The covered CDR3 bases are TGTGCCAGCAGCTTGGAGGGCGGGGGGGCCTGGGAGACC.

This clone was observed many times. The sequenced fragment ends 3 residues before the CDR3 boundary, so the rest is inferred from the germline J gene. The chain recombines TRBV20-1 with TRBJ1-5; D perhaps matches TRBD1 (6 bases). CDR1 is DFQATT and CDR2 is SNEGSKA in the germline V gene (reference sequence). The CDR3 has 13 amino acids. V shed 6 bases and J shed 3 bases, with 12 bases lying between them. CDR3 DNA, as far as it was read: TGCAGTGCCGTTTACAGGGACAATCAGCCC. Protein: CSAVYRDNQP. The complete CDR3 protein is CSAVYRDNQPQHF.

This clone appeared many times. Sequence at one end of the junction differs from germline and may be a read error. The read stops 3 residues short of the end of the CDR3; the missing end is completed from the germline J gene. The genes are TRBV10-3 and TRBJ1-3, with D uncertain. The CDR3 length is 15 residues. CDR1 and CDR2 from the germline V gene are ENHRY and SYGVKD. The CDR3: CAISGALLSGNAIYF. The sequenced CDR3 bases are TGTGCCATCAGTGGGGCCCTCCTCTCTGGAAACGCC.

This clone occurred many times. The CDR3 end lies 3 residues beyond the end of the read and is filled in from the germline J gene. The V and J genes are TRBV5-6 and TRBJ2-1; D ambiguous. The CDR3 spans 13 residues. From germline, CDR1 is SGHDT and CDR2 YYEEEE. Trimming left V 3 bases short and J 6 bases short, with 10 bases between. This CDR3 is CASSSRWSNEQFF. CDR3 bases read: TGTGCCAGCAGCTCGAGGTGGTCCAATGAG.

There are many counts of this clone. The CDR3 end falls 3 residues outside the read, so it is completed with the germline J gene. The V and J genes are TRBV5-1 and TRBJ2-4, with 7 bases lining up with TRBD1. CDR1 is SGHRS, CDR2 YFSETQ, per germline. This CDR3 contains 14 residues. CDR3 DNA, as far as it was read: TGCGCCAGCAGCCTGGGGCGAGGGGGCGACCTT. Its protein product is CASSLGRGGDL. The whole CDR3 region reads CASSLGRGGDLQYF.

In regard to this clone: The CDR3 end lies 3 residues beyond the end of the read and is filled in from the germline J gene. The chain carries TRBV7-2 and TRBJ1-2, with 7 bases aligning to TRBD1. Unmatched junction bases numbered 5, after V lost 5 bases and J lost 5 bases. The CDR3 extends over 13 amino acids. Looked up from germline, CDR1 is SGHTA and CDR2 is FQGNSA. This chain's CDR3 is CASSPVTGYGYTF. CDR3 DNA (partial): TGTGCCAGCAGCCCAGTGACAGGGTATGGC.

This clone appeared many times. The read comes to an end 3 residues before the CDR3 does, leaving the germline J gene to fill in the end. The chain uses TRBV2 and TRBJ1-2; the match to TRBD1 covers 7 bases. V lost 6 bases to trimming and J lost 6 bases; unmatched junction nucleotides: 4. The CDR3 extends over 12 amino acids. Germline loops: CDR1 SNHLY, CDR2 FYNNEI. CDR3 DNA, as far as it was read: TGTGCCAGCAGGAAGGGACAGCATGGC. The encoded protein is CASRKGQHG. The full CDR3 is CASRKGQHGYTF.

This clone was seen more than once but under ten times. The read halts 3 residues ahead of the CDR3 end, with the missing end drawn from the germline J gene. The rearrangement links TRBV7-6 to TRBJ2-7, with D maybe TRBD1 (5 bases). The germline V gene has CDR1 SGHVS and CDR2 FNYEAQ. The CDR3 consists of 16 residues. V dropped 6 bases and J dropped 2 bases, with 20 bases sitting between them. The CDR3 spells CASRPLDRKSPYEQYF. The sequenced part of the CDR3 DNA is TGTGCCAGCAGACCCCTAGACAGAAAGAGTCCCTACGAG.

Comments on this clone: The read gets to within 3 residues of the CDR3 end, and the germline J gene fills in the rest. V gene TRBV2 combines with J gene TRBJ1-4, with D possibly matching TRBD1 (6 bases). Trimming pared 2 bases from V and 8 bases from J, leaving 12 bases between. The CDR3 consists of 14 residues. Germline assignment: CDR1 SNHLY and CDR2 FYNNEI. This chain's CDR3 is CASSEQGRGEKLFF. The CDR3 DNA, read in part, is TGTGCCAGCAGTGAACAGGGGCGCGGCGAAAAA.

This clone was seen many times. The read terminates 3 residues ahead of where the CDR3 ends, so the germline J gene completes it. The gene calls are TRBV18 and TRBJ1-3; TRBD1 matches 7 bases. The length of the CDR3 is 15 residues. V lost 3 bases to trimming and J lost 2 bases; unmatched junction nucleotides: 4. Per germline, CDR1 KGHSH and CDR2 LQKENI. Incomplete CDR3 DNA: TGTGCCAGCTCACCCGCACAGGGGCCTGGAAACACC. Translated, it gives CASSPAQGPGNT. The complete CDR3 protein is CASSPAQGPGNTIYF.

As concerns this clone: The CDR3 is cut off 3 residues early in the read; its end comes from the germline J gene. This chain connects TRBV30 to TRBJ1-4; D gene uncertain. This CDR3 has 14 amino acids. Germline CDR1 and CDR2: GTSNPN and SVGIG (reference sequence). The sequenced CDR3 bases are TGTGCCTGGAGTGCTGACTTGGGTAATTCACCA. Protein sequence: CAWSADLGNSP. Given in full, the CDR3 is CAWSADLGNSPLFF.

The sample holds many counts of this clone. The read ends 3 residues before the CDR3 terminus; that terminus is restored from the germline J gene. This chain joins TRBV6-2 or TRBV6-3 and TRBJ2-1, with 10 bases that match TRBD2. In germline, CDR1 is MNHEY, CDR2 SVGEGT. This CDR3 has 16 residues. With 4 bases clipped from V and 7 bases from J, the junction kept 10 bases outside the gene matches. The CDR3 protein is CASSSFSRTSGNEQFF. CDR3 bases read: TGTGCCAGCAGTTCTTTTTCCCGGACTAGCGGAAATGAG.

This clone was observed many times. The DNA ends 3 residues before the CDR3 does, and the rest of the CDR3 is filled in from the germline J gene. The rearrangement uses TRBV5-1 and TRBJ1-1; a weak D match, TRBD1 (6 bases). V was cut by 5 bases and J by 3 bases, with 14 bases left in between. Germline-derived CDR1 and CDR2 are SGHRS and YFSETQ. The CDR3 length is 14 residues. Here the CDR3 reads CASRVSTGYTEAFF. CDR3 DNA (partial): TGCGCCAGCAGAGTCAGCACAGGGTACACTGAA. Drawing the rest from reference TRBV5-1 and TRBJ1-1, the complete variable domain is KAGVTQTPRYLIKTRGQQVTLSCSPISGHRSVSWYQQTPGQGLQFLFEYFSETQRNKGNFPGRFSGRQFSNSRSEMNVSTLELGDSALYLCASRVSTGYTEAFFGQGTRLTVV.

This clone was found many times. The read is 3 residues too short to cover the CDR3 end, so that end is filled in from the germline J gene. The chain employs TRBV7-3 and TRBJ2-3; 12 bases agree with TRBD2. J gave up 4 bases and V 5 bases, and 4 bases lay outside the gene matches. This CDR3 spans 15 amino acids. The germline CDR1 and CDR2 sequences are SGHTA and FQGTGA. The CDR3 here is CASSPRLAGADTQYF. CDR3 DNA, as far as it was read: TGTGCCAGCAGCCCGCGACTAGCGGGGGCAGATACG.

A note on this clone: The CDR3 end lies 3 residues beyond the end of the read and is filled in from the germline J gene. The chain uses TRBV27 and TRBJ2-7; TRBD1 agrees at 8 bases. The V segment lost 4 bases and the J segment 1 base; nucleotides outside the gene matches: 3. Germline CDR1 and CDR2: MNHEY and SMNVEV (reference sequence). The CDR3 is made up of 14 amino acids. CDR3 sequence: CASSSWDRSYEQYF. CDR3 bases read: TGTGCCAGCAGTTCCTGGGACAGGTCCTACGAG.

This clone was found many times. Read sequence stops 3 residues before the CDR3 end, and the germline J gene provides the missing end. The J gene is TRBJ2-1, the V gene TRBV12-3 or TRBV12-4; 8 bases agree with TRBD2. The J segment lost 9 bases and the V segment lost 8 bases, leaving 12 bases of the junction unmatched. The CDR3 spans 14 residues. CDR3 bases read: TGTGCCAGCGAGACCACGGGGGGGCTGGGTGAG. It translates to CASETTGGLGE. The full CDR3 is CASETTGGLGEQFF.

There are many counts of this clone. The sequenced fragment ends 3 residues before the CDR3 boundary, so the rest is inferred from the germline J gene. This rearrangement joins TRBV6-4 to TRBJ2-2; D is possibly TRBD2 (6 bases). Germline-derived CDR1 and CDR2 are MRHNA and SNTAGT. Trimming left V 0 bases short and J 2 bases short, with 13 bases between. The CDR3 has 17 amino acids. Incomplete CDR3 DNA: TGTGCCAGCAGTGACTCCGAGTGGGGGGAAAACACCGGGGAG. Amino acids: CASSDSEWGENTGE. The whole CDR3 region reads CASSDSEWGENTGELFF.

This clone was observed at least ten times. The CDR3 extends 3 residues past the end of the read, so its final part is completed from the germline J gene. This chain links TRBV6-1 with TRBJ2-3, with 13 bases matching TRBD2. The junction had 9 bases not matched to a gene; V was cut back by 1 base and J by 5 bases. CDR1 is MNHNS and CDR2 is SASEGT in the germline V gene. CDR3 size: 18 residues. The covered CDR3 bases are TGTGCCAGCAGTGAAGGAAGGAGAAGACTAGCGGGGGGAGATACG. Its translation is CASSEGRRRLAGGDT. From start to end, the CDR3 is CASSEGRRRLAGGDTQYF.

This clone was counted only a few times. The read ends 3 residues early relative to the CDR3; the germline J gene fills the gap. V usage is TRBV6-1 and J usage is TRBJ1-4; maybe TRBD1 (5 bases). This CDR3 region has 14 residues. Germline V gives CDR1 MNHNS, CDR2 SASEGT. V lost 2 bases and J lost 10, with 14 bases in between. The CDR3 is CASSEWGGDGKLFF. The DNA read from the CDR3 is TGTGCCAGCAGTGAATGGGGGGGGGACGGAAAA.

This clone was seen at least ten times. The covered CDR3 bases are TGTGCCAGCGAGCCGGGACACCTACAAGAGACC. Translated: CASEPGHLQET. The whole CDR3 sequence reads CASEPGHLQETQYF. This chain connects TRBV6-2 or TRBV6-3 to TRBJ2-5; D might be TRBD1 (6 bases). The read falls 3 residues short of the CDR3 end, and the missing part is taken from the germline J gene. Trimming took off 8 bases at V and 2 bases at J, with 15 bases between the two ends. Germline V gene sequence: CDR1 MNHEY, CDR2 SVGEGT. The CDR3 totals 14 residues.

Ten or more counts support this clone. The read comes to an end 3 residues before the CDR3 does, leaving the germline J gene to fill in the end. The chain has TRBV6-2 or TRBV6-3 and TRBJ1-1; the match to TRBD1 covers 9 bases. Trimming at V came to 8 bases and at J to 4 bases, leaving 8 bases not matched to a gene. Germline V gene lookup returns CDR1 MNHEY and CDR2 SVGEGT. This CDR3 is 14 amino acids long. The CDR3 is CASRAGTGSTEAFF. Partial CDR3 DNA: TGTGCCAGCCGGGCCGGGACAGGGAGCACTGAA.

This clone was seen a few times. The observed sequence ends 3 residues before the CDR3 terminus, with the missing tail filled in from the germline J gene. The chain recombines TRBV7-3 with TRBJ2-1; D is perhaps TRBD1 (5 bases). CDR1 and CDR2 (germline): SGHTA, FQGTGA. The CDR3 is made up of 15 amino acids. V gave up 1 base and J gave up 5 bases, with 12 bases separating them. The CDR3 sequence: CASSLNSGRNNEQFF. CDR3 bases read: TGTGCCAGCAGCTTAAATTCAGGGCGTAACAATGAG.

This clone was seen repeatedly, ten times or more. The missing CDR3 end, 3 residues past where the read stops, is filled in from the germline J gene. The V gene is TRBV20-1, the J gene TRBJ1-6, with D tentatively TRBD1 (5 bases). With 5 bases removed from V and 3 bases from J, the gap between germline ends came to 17 bases. The germline V gene encodes CDR1 DFQATT and CDR2 SNEGSKA (reference sequence). This CDR3 spans 16 amino acids. The covered CDR3 bases are TGCAGTGCTCGAACAGGCCGCAACTTCTATAATTCACCC. Translating it yields CSARTGRNFYNSP. The whole CDR3 sequence reads CSARTGRNFYNSPLHF.

This clone was observed a few times. From the germline J gene comes the end of the CDR3, since the read stops 3 residues before it. The chain is built from TRBV2 and TRBJ1-3, with a weak D call TRBD1 (5 bases). This CDR3 is 17 amino acids long. With 0 bases removed from V and 4 bases from J, the gap between germline ends came to 16 bases. From germline, CDR1 is SNHLY and CDR2 FYNNEI. The CDR3 region is CASSEAASRVFGNTIYF. The DNA read from the CDR3 is TGTGCCAGCAGTGAAGCAGCCTCCAGGGTTTTCGGAAACACC.

This clone was seen more than once but under ten times. The read gets to within 3 residues of the CDR3 end, and the germline J gene fills in the rest. The chain has TRBV5-6 and TRBJ1-2; no clear D. The germline gives CDR1 SGHDT, CDR2 YYEEEE. Trimming cost V 2 bases and J 4 bases, with 12 bases left between them. The CDR3 has 14 amino acids. The DNA read from the CDR3 is TGTGCCAGCAGCTTTTACAGATTCCTCTATGGC. Its translation is CASSFYRFLYG. The entire CDR3 protein reads CASSFYRFLYGYTF.

This clone has a count of ten or more. The read terminates 3 residues before the CDR3 end, so the remaining end is supplied by the germline J gene. The rearrangement links TRBV6-4 to TRBJ2-1; the D gene is possibly TRBD1 (5 bases). This CDR3 comprises 15 residues. Germline lookup yields CDR1 MRHNA and CDR2 SNTAGT. V lost 3 bases and J 7 bases, leaving 16 bases between the germline ends. CDR3 bases read: TGTGCCAGCAGTGAACAAACCACAGGAAAAAATGAG. It yields the protein CASSEQTTGKNE. The whole CDR3 sequence reads CASSEQTTGKNEQFF.

This clone was detected many times. The read falls 3 residues short of the CDR3 end, and the missing part is taken from the germline J gene. The chain employs TRBV18 and TRBJ2-1; the match to TRBD1 covers 8 bases. CDR3 length: 14 residues. The V segment lost 3 bases and the J segment 7 bases; nucleotides outside the gene matches: 5. Germline lookup yields CDR1 KGHSH and CDR2 LQKENI. The sequenced CDR3 bases are TGTGCCAGCTCACCCACGACAGGGGAGAATGAG. It encodes CASSPTTGENE. The whole CDR3 region reads CASSPTTGENEQFF.